This T cell receptor (beta chain) is from a study of control samples from healthy donors and cancer patients. Repertoires were generated with immunoSEQ multiplex PCR, while TCRdb's copy carries only in-frame clones and drops some. The repertoire holds around 140,000 clones, with roughly 90% as singletons. Looked up from germline, CDR1 is KGHSH and CDR2 is LQKENI. This CDR3 has 15 residues. Between the trimmed V and J ends, which lost 2 bases and 5 bases, there was a span of 12 bases. This sequence joins TRBV18 and TRBJ2-2; D remains ambiguous. The receptor was derived from a man between 40 and 49 years old in good health. What was sequenced was blood. CDR3: CASSPAQVPTGELFF. CDR3 nucleotide sequence: TGTGCCAGCTCACCAGCGCAGGTCCCTACCGGGGAGCTGTTTTTT. The complete variable domain, with remaining parts taken from reference TRBV18 and TRBJ2-2, reads NAGVMQNPRHLVRRRGQEARLRCSPMKGHSHVYWYRQLPEEGLKFMVYLQKENIIDESGMPKERFSAEFPKEGPSILRIQQVVRGDSAAYFCASSPAQVPTGELFFGEGSRLTVL.